This entry is about one TCR beta chain. Its recognized antigen is unknown. Base qualities were left out, and no much larger clone turns up one base away. TCRbeta CDR3 regions were amplified from genomic DNA by means of the immunoSEQ Assay, a bias-controlled multiplex PCR. As for how the authors treated the data: The number of nucleated cells in each sample was estimated by amplification of reference gene primers within the assay. To quantify the absolute abundance of each unique TCRbeta CDR3 rearrangement, sequence reads were collapsed and filtered. For each sample, productive Simpson clonality was calculated by taking the square root of Simpson's diversity index across productive rearrangements. Not all clones reach the TCRdb copy of this immuneACCESS table, which keeps in-frame sequences only. Checked studies attribute under half of the gap to unresolved V genes and leave the rest unexplained. Clone size and V and J calls were adopted from that table, with D and trimming inferred from the DNA. This sample gives about 320,000 clones in total; 86% of them show up just once. The ten largest clones represent about 1.6% of the sample.

The CDR3 goes from the cysteine to the phenylalanine over 16 residues. Just the 48-base CDR3 DNA is kept, in frame starting at base 1. CDR1 KGHDR and CDR2 SFDVKD are derived from the germline V gene. Relative to germline, V is missing 3 bases and J is missing 6 bases, with 6 bases of the junction outside any gene match. The collaborating institutions used their own protocols to collect whole blood in K2EDTA tubes. For TCRbeta analysis, collaborators shipped samples in one of three forms: frozen whole blood, isolated PBMCs, or DNA extracted from either of those sample types. This sample is part of a study of blood T cell repertoires in COVID-19 (dated by TCRdb to the early 2020s). Broadly, across the study: Samples covering the acute and convalescent phases of COVID-19 were provided by collaborators in the United States, Italy and Spain. Deeply sampled blood TCRbeta repertoires from subjects exposed to, actively infected with, or recovered from COVID-19 were included in the dataset. The samples were drawn from two sources: the first 160 participants of the ongoing ImmuneRACE study, and 1,254 subjects contributed by 6 global collaborators. A de-identified subject ID, COVID-19 status, age in years and sex were almost always included in the sample metadata. The repertoires were released in a freely available public database intended as a resource for research on the immune response to SARS-CoV-2. Where available, HLA class I and class II types were obtained from metadata supplied by the sample provider rather than from assay-based typing. The prospective study material was composed of cDNA or gDNA derived from T cells, B-cell-depleted T cells, or PBMCs.

Paper-wide results and their limitations: Clinical and demographic metadata were provided uncurated, with the amount varying by source and participant.

This receptor chain uses TRBV24-1 and TRBJ2-3; TRBD1 matches 12 bases in the middle. The sample taken for sequencing was peripheral blood. The TCR sequence derives from a woman aged 45 to 65 with acute or convalescent COVID-19. In nucleotide form, the sequence is TGTGCCACCAGTGATAGGGGACAGGGGGCTGGGGATACGCAGTATTTT. Translated, it reads CATSDRGQGAGDTQYF.